This TCR beta chain was sequenced in a study of post-analysis software for immune sequencing data. As regards this clonotype: The antigen remains undetermined.

Study observations and caveats: There were roughly five TRBV segments more frequent in patients than controls, and TRBV5-6, TRBV5-1 and TRBV20-1 were among them. Same-batch preparations were strongly co-clustered by F measure.

TCR beta cDNA libraries included unique molecular identifiers. There were roughly 0.9 to 10 million T cells, and approximately 480,000 cDNA molecules came from them. TCRdb redid the calling of the PCR reads with MiXCR, one entry per CDR3 protein. The data contain some 700,000 distinct CDR3 sequences, roughly three fifths of them singletons. Between the trimmed V and J ends, which lost 3 bases and 12 bases, there was a span of 17 bases. Germline CDR1 SQVTM, CDR2 ANQGSEA. The CDR3 totals 12 residues. The chain is built from TRBV29-1 and TRBJ1-2; TRBD1 is a possible D gene (5 bases). The sequencing input was blood. This TCR was sampled from a girl aged 2 to 9 with multiple sclerosis. CDR3 amino acids: CSVDGGTAVDTF. CDR3 bases: TGCAGCGTTGATGGCGGGACGGCCGTGGACACCTTC.